This T cell receptor (beta chain) was identified during a study of Ad26.COV2.S vaccination and SARS-CoV-2 variants. Study-level findings and limits: Possible underestimation of total T cell responses by the TCR breadth and depth analyses was noted.

As regards this clone: Its specificity is unknown.

Treatment reported: roughly 20 received Ad26.COV2.S at low or high dose, single or two shots; roughly five received placebo; per-sample allocation not given. Samples came from day 63 after the first vaccine or placebo injection. Built on an Ad26 vector, the vaccine expressed Wuhan-strain SARS-CoV-2 spike. Trimming stripped 1 base from V and 0 bases from J, with 10 bases between. The CDR3 has 17 amino acids. Germline-derived CDR1 and CDR2 are LGHDT and YNNKEL (reference sequence). Sequenced by immunoSEQ multiplex PCR; TCRdb stores in-frame clones only, minus some. The data contain hundreds of thousands of clones, 86% of them singletons.

The TCR comes from a person aged 18-65 years who received the Ad26.COV2.S COVID-19 vaccine or a placebo. The starting material was peripheral blood, obtained in a trial of Ad26.COV2.S vaccine versus placebo. V usage is TRBV3-1 (or the pseudogene TRBV3-2) and J usage is TRBJ2-6; D call uncertain. CDR3 in DNA: TGTGCCAGCAGCCAAGGGGCCAGTCACTCTGGGGCCAACGTCCTGACTTTC. Its translation: CASSQGASHSGANVLTF.